Presented here are 10 T cell receptor beta chains from one specimen sequenced in a study of blood T cells in healthy people across ages. The use of a sample-barcoded 5' primer and a J-beta primer mix characterized a second PCR of about 7 to 12 cycles. MiXCR, applied by TCRdb to the 5' RACE reads, yields one record per CDR3 protein. The sample carries some 780,000 distinct CDR3 sequences, approximately 60% recorded once. Sequencing input: blood. The receptors shown here come from a man aged 40-50 years in good health.

This chain links TRBV20-1 with TRBJ2-3; TRBD2 aligns across 13 bases. From germline, CDR1 is DFQATT and CDR2 SNEGSKA (reference sequence). V shed 6 bases, J shed 2 bases, and the junction held 5 bases outside the gene matches. There are 15 residues in the CDR3. Here the CDR3 DNA reads TGCAGTGCCGCGACTAGCGGGGGGATCACAGATACGCAGTATTTT. Translation: CSAATSGGITDTQYF.

The chain uses TRBV7-9 and TRBJ1-6; TRBD1 is a possible D gene (5 bases). Trimming removed 8 bases from V and 6 bases from J, with 26 bases in between. The length of the CDR3 is 18 residues. Germline loops: CDR1 SEHNR, CDR2 FQNEAQ (reference sequence). CDR3 in DNA: TGTGCCAGCCTTAGGCAAGCTGGTACGGGACGGATTAATTCACCCCTCCACTTT. Translating it yields CASLRQAGTGRINSPLHF.

This clonotype was recorded once. V and J are TRBV10-3 and TRBJ2-7, with TRBD2 as a possible D gene (6 bases). This CDR3 comprises 13 residues. Germline values: CDR1 ENHRY, CDR2 SYGVKD. Between the trimmed V and J ends, which lost 10 bases and 0 bases, there was a span of 13 bases. CDR3 loop: CATGDGSSYEQYF. In DNA form, the CDR3 reads TGTGCCACCGGGGACGGGAGCTCCTACGAGCAGTACTTC.

This chain joins TRBV6-5 and TRBJ1-1; D is uncertain. V lost 2 bases and J 4 bases, leaving 8 bases between the germline ends. In germline, CDR1 is MNHEY, CDR2 SVGAGI. This CDR3 is 13 amino acids long. The CDR3, as DNA: TGTGCCAGCAGTTACCCGGGCGGCACTGAAGCTTTCTTT. Residues: CASSYPGGTEAFF.

Worth noting for this clonotype: Possible read error: a much larger clone is one base away. The V and J genes are TRBV27 and TRBJ2-5, with D possibly matching TRBD2 (5 bases). Trimming stripped 3 bases from V and 11 bases from J, with 19 bases between. Germline values: CDR1 MNHEY, CDR2 SMNVEV (reference sequence). The CDR3 has 14 residues. The CDR3 region is CASSFGARVYEQYF. For the CDR3, the DNA is TGTGCCAGCAGTTTCGGAGCGAGGGTCTATGAGCAGTACTTC.

This clonotype was counted between two and nine times. The chain employs TRBV6-2 or TRBV6-3 and TRBJ1-2, with D possibly matching TRBD1 (5 bases). The V end was cut by 3 bases, the J end by 4 bases, with 12 bases between. The germline V gene has CDR1 MNHEY and CDR2 SVGEGT. The CDR3 is made up of 14 amino acids. The CDR3 DNA is TGTGCCAGCAGTTATAGCGCGGGGCTCTATGGCTACACCTTC. This codes for CASSYSAGLYGYTF.

The chain employs TRBV6-2 or TRBV6-3 and TRBJ1-1; D is unclear. Trimming removed 0 bases from V and 2 bases from J, with 4 bases in between. The germline V gene has CDR1 MNHEY and CDR2 SVGEGT. The CDR3 loop spans 13 amino acids. The CDR3 protein is CASSYSINTEAFF. CDR3 sequence (DNA): TGTGCCAGCAGTTACTCAATAAACACTGAAGCTTTCTTT.

The V gene is TRBV7-2, the J gene TRBJ1-6, with D hard to call. The V end lost 2 bases, the J end lost 10 bases, and 12 bases lay between the germline ends. Per germline, CDR1 SGHTA and CDR2 FQGNSA. The CDR3 runs 14 residues. The CDR3: CASSLNRAPSPLHF. CDR3 DNA: TGTGCCAGCAGCTTAAACCGGGCTCCCTCACCCCTCCACTTT.

The chain uses TRBV3-1 and TRBJ1-2, with a weak D call TRBD1 (6 bases). The CDR3 covers 14 residues. The germline V gene has CDR1 LGHDT and CDR2 YNNKEL (reference sequence). V was cut by 2 bases and J by 4 bases, with 11 bases left in between. CDR3 DNA: TGTGCCAGCAGCCAAAACAGGGTTAGCTATGGCTACACCTTC. Residues: CASSQNRVSYGYTF.

Points on this clonotype: Without the conserved terminal phenylalanine or tryptophan, this CDR3 likely stems from a read error. The CDR3 region is CASSPRDGQETQYC. In nucleotides, the CDR3 is TGCGCCAGCAGCCCAAGGGACGGCCAAGAGACCCAGTACTGC. The V call is TRBV5-1, the J call TRBJ2-5, with D perhaps assigned TRBD1 or TRBD2 (5 bases each). Germline-derived CDR1 and CDR2 are SGHRS and YFSETQ. With 4 bases removed from V and 1 base from J, the gap between germline ends came to 11 bases. The CDR3 has 14 residues.